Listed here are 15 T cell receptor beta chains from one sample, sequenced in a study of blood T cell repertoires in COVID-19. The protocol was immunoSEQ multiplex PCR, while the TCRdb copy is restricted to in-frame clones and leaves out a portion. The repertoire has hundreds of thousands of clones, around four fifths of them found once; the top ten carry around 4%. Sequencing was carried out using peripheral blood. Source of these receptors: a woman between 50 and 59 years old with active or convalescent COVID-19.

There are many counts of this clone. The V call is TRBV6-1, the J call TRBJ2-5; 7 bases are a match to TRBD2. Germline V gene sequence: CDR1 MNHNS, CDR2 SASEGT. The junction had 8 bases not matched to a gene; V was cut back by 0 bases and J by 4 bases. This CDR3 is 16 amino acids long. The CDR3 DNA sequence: TGTGCCAGCAGTGAAGCGGGGGGGACCACTGGAGAGACCCAGTACTTC. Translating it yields CASSEAGGTTGETQYF.

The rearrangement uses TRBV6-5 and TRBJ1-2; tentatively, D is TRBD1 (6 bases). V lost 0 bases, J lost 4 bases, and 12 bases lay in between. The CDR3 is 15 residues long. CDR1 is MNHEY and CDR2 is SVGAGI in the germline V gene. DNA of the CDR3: TGTGCCAGCAGTTACTCAACAGGGATGGCCTATGGCTACACCTTC. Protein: CASSYSTGMAYGYTF.

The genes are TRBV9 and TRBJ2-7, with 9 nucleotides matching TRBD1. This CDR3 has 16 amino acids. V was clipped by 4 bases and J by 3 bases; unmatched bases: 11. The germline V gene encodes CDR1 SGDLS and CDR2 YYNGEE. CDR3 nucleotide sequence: TGTGCCAGCAGCCCTGCCCGCCGGGACAGGGACTACGAGCAGTACTTC. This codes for CASSPARRDRDYEQYF.

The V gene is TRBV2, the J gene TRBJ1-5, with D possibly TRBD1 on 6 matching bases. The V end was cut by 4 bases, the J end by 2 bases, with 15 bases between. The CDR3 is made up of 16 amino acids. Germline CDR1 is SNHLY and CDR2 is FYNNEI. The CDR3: CASSARGRGGNQPQHF. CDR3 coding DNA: TGTGCCAGCAGTGCTCGAGGCAGGGGTGGCAATCAGCCCCAGCATTTT.

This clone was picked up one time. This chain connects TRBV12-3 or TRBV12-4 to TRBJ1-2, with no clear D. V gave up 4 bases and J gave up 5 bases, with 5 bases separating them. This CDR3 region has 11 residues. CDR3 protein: CASSSTYGYTF. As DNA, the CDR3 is TGTGCCAGCAGTTCGACTTATGGCTACACCTTC.

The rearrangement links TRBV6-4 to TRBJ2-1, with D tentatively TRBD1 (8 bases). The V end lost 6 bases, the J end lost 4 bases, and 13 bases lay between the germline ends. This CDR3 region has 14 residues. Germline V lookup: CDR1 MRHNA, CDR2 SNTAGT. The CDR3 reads CASSQQGGYNEQFF. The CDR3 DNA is TGTGCCAGCAGCCAACAGGGGGGGTACAATGAGCAGTTCTTC.

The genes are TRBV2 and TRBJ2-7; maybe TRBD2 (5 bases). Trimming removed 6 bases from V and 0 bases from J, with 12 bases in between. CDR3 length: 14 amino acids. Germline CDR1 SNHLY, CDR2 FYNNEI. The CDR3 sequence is CASRRQEGSYEQYF. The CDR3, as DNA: TGTGCCAGCAGACGGCAAGAGGGCTCCTACGAGCAGTACTTC.

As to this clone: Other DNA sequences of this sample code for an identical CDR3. CDR3 sequence (DNA): TGTGCCTGGAGTGTTGGAGCAGATACGCAGTATTTT. Translating it yields CAWSVGADTQYF. J is TRBJ2-3 and V is TRBV30, with D unclear. CDR1 is GTSNPN, CDR2 SVGIG, per germline (reference sequence). There are 12 residues in the CDR3. The V and J ends lost 0 bases and 4 bases respectively, with 5 bases between them.

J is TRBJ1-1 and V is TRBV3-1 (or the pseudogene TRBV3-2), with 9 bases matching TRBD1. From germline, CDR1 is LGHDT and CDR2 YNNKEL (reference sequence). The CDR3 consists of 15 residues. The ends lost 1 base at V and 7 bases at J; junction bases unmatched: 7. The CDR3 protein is CASSQVRDRANEAFF. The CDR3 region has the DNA TGTGCCAGCAGCCAAGTCCGGGACAGGGCGAATGAAGCTTTCTTT.

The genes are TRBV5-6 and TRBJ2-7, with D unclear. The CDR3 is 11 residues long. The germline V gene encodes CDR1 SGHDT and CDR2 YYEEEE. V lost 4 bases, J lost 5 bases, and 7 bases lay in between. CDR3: CASSQQDEQYF. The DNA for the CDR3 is TGTGCCAGCAGCCAGCAGGACGAGCAGTACTTC.

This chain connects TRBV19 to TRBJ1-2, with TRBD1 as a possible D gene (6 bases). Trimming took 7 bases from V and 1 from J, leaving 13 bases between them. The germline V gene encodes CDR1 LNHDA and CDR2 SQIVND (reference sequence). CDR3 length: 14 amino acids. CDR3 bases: TGTGCCAGTATAAAGACAGGTATTAACTATGGCTACACCTTC. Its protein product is CASIKTGINYGYTF.

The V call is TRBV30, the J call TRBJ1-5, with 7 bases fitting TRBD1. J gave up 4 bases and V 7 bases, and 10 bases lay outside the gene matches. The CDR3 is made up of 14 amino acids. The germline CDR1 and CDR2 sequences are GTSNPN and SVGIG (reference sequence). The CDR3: CAFRGTSPNQPQHF. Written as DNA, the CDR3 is TGTGCCTTCAGGGGGACAAGTCCAAATCAGCCCCAGCATTTT.

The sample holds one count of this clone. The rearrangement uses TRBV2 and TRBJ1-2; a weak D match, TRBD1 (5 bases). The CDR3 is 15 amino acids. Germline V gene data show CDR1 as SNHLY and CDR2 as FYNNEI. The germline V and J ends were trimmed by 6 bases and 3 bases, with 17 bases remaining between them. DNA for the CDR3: TGTGCCAGCAGGGTACAGTTACCGGGGGACTATGGCTACACCTTC. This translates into CASRVQLPGDYGYTF.

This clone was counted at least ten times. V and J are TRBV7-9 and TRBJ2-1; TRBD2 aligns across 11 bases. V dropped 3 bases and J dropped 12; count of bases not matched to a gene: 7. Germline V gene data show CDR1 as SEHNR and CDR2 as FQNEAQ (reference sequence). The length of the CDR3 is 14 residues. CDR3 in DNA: TGTGCCAGCAGCTTCGCAGGACTAGCGGGCATGCAGTTCTTC. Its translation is CASSFAGLAGMQFF.

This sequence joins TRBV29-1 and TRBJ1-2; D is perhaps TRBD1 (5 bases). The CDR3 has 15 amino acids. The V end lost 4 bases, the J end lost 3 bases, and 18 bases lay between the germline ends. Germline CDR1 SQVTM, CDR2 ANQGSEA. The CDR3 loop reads CSVVTGFGRDYGYTF. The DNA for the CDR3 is TGCAGCGTTGTTACAGGCTTTGGCAGGGACTATGGCTACACCTTC.